One sample yielded the 28 T cell receptor beta chains listed below, sequenced in a study of molecular identifiers for immune sequencing clone quantification. MiXCR, run by TCRdb on the PCR reads, gives a single entry per CDR3 protein. This sample has approximately 500,000 distinct CDR3 sequences, with around 23% found just once. Sequencing was done on a sample of naive CD8+ T cells from blood, with Jurkat cell RNA spiked in. Specified subset: FACS-sorted CD8+CD4-CCR7+CD45RA+ naive T cells. These receptors were taken from a human donor in good health. Some libraries in this study had Jurkat cell RNA spiked in.

This clonotype was seen only a few times. V is TRBV24-1 and J is TRBJ1-4; no clear D. This CDR3 contains 19 residues. Germline V gene sequence: CDR1 KGHDR, CDR2 SFDVKD. V shed 0 bases and J shed 0 bases, with 16 bases lying between them. This CDR3 reads CATSDLQSLEVATNEKLFF. The CDR3 DNA is TGTGCCACCAGTGATTTGCAATCTTTAGAGGTTGCAACTAATGAAAAACTGTTTTTT.

This rearrangement joins TRBV30 to TRBJ2-1, with 8 bases that match TRBD2. Germline V gives CDR1 GTSNPN, CDR2 SVGIG (reference sequence). This CDR3 has 17 residues. Trimming removed 3 bases from V and 0 bases from J; junction bases left unmatched: 10. In DNA, the CDR3 is TGTGCCTGGAGCGGGGGGGGGCGGAGCCGCTCCTACAATGAGCAGTTCTTC. Translation: CAWSGGGRSRSYNEQFF.

This clonotype is a singleton in its sample. Just one base apart from a much larger clone, this may be a read error. The gene calls are TRBV7-9 and TRBJ1-1, with D tentatively TRBD1 (5 bases). This CDR3 contains 18 residues. Trimming stripped 1 base from V and 1 base from J, with 19 bases between. CDR1 SEHNR and CDR2 FQNEAQ come from the germline V gene (reference sequence). CDR3 sequence (DNA): TGTGCCAGCAGCTTAGGGCATTTCGGCCAGGGCACGAACACTGAAGCTTTCTTT. Translating it yields CASSLGHFGQGTNTEAFF.

This clonotype occurred a few times. The V call is TRBV29-1, the J call TRBJ2-7; D gene uncertain. CDR3 length equals 14 residues. The V and J ends lost 2 bases and 0 bases respectively, with 11 bases between them. From germline, CDR1 is SQVTM and CDR2 ANQGSEA. CDR3 loop: CSVEIVADSYEQYF. The CDR3 DNA is TGCAGCGTTGAAATCGTGGCAGACTCCTACGAGCAGTACTTC.

This clonotype came up a few times. This sequence joins TRBV29-1 and TRBJ1-3, with TRBD1 matching over 7 bases. The CDR3 consists of 14 residues. The ends lost 5 bases at V and 2 bases at J; junction bases unmatched: 6. Germline CDR1 SQVTM, CDR2 ANQGSEA. DNA of the CDR3: TGCAGCGTTCAGGGGGGCTCTACTGGAAACACCATATATTTT. Translating it yields CSVQGGSTGNTIYF.

About this clonotype: This may come from a read error, since a much larger clone is one base off. V is TRBV29-1 and J is TRBJ2-3; 9 nucleotides line up with TRBD2. This CDR3 has 16 amino acids. Germline V gene lookup returns CDR1 SQVTM and CDR2 ANQGSEA. Here the CDR3 DNA reads TGCAGCGCTGAGGCCAGTTTTAGCGGGAGAACAGATACGCGGTATTTT. This sequence encodes CSAEASFSGRTDTRYF.

This clonotype has more than one count but fewer than ten. The CDR3 DNA follows: TGCAGTGCTACCGACGTATACAATGAGCAGTTCTTC. Protein: CSATDVYNEQFF. This chain links TRBV20-1 with TRBJ2-1; D ambiguous. Germline V gene lookup returns CDR1 DFQATT and CDR2 SNEGSKA (reference sequence). CDR3 length: 12 residues. V dropped 4 bases and J dropped 4 bases, with 8 bases sitting between them.

The chain is built from TRBV6-1 and TRBJ2-7; 11 nucleotides line up with TRBD2. The CDR3 is made up of 22 amino acids. Germline assignment: CDR1 MNHNS and CDR2 SASEGT. With 1 base clipped from V and 4 bases from J, the junction kept 24 bases outside the gene matches. The CDR3 reads CASSEGWSERYSGLAEEYEQYF. DNA for the CDR3: TGTGCCAGCAGTGAAGGTTGGTCAGAAAGATACTCGGGACTAGCGGAAGAGTACGAGCAGTACTTC.

V is TRBV28 and J is TRBJ2-7; a possible D gene is TRBD2 (5 bases). From germline, CDR1 is MDHEN and CDR2 SYDVKM. This CDR3 contains 14 residues. V was shortened by 3 bases and J by 2 bases, with 11 bases between the two germline ends. Here the CDR3 reads CASSFRGNPYEQYF. CDR3 in DNA: TGTGCCAGCAGTTTTAGAGGGAATCCCTACGAGCAGTACTTC.

The table lists this clonotype with a count of one. A single base separates this from a much larger clone, so it may be a read error. The rearrangement joins TRBV19 to TRBJ1-1; possibly TRBD1 for D (5 bases). CDR3 size: 14 residues. CDR1 and CDR2 from the germline V gene are LNHDA and SQIVND (reference sequence). The DNA of the CDR3 is TGTGCCAGTAGTATAGGGGGACCGAACACTGGAGCTTTCTTT. This encodes CASSIGGPNTGAFF.

The V gene is TRBV20-1, the J gene TRBJ2-7, with D perhaps TRBD1 or TRBD2 (5 bases each). The V and J ends lost 3 bases and 1 base respectively, with 13 bases between them. Germline assignment: CDR1 DFQATT and CDR2 SNEGSKA (reference sequence). The CDR3 has 14 residues. The CDR3 reads CSASVGGESYEQYF. The CDR3 DNA is TGCAGTGCTAGTGTTGGGGGAGAATCCTACGAGCAGTACTTC.

The CDR3 DNA reads as TGTGCTAGTGGTCCCTCAGGAATCTATGGCTACACCTTC. Amino acids: CASGPSGIYGYTF. The chain uses TRBV12-5 and TRBJ1-2; D not resolved. V lost 5 bases to trimming and J lost 4 bases, with 11 bases between them. CDR3 size: 13 residues. Germline lookup yields CDR1 LGHNT and CDR2 FRNRAP.

The chain is built from TRBV20-1 and TRBJ2-7; tentatively, D is TRBD1 (5 bases). This CDR3 is built from 13 residues. Germline V gene sequence: CDR1 DFQATT, CDR2 SNEGSKA (reference sequence). V was trimmed by 1 base and J by 3 bases, leaving 10 bases between them. This chain's CDR3 is CSARGSRDYEQYF. CDR3 DNA sequence: TGCAGTGCTAGAGGTAGCAGGGACTACGAGCAGTACTTC.

For this clonotype: This may be a read error: a much more frequent sequence differs by one nucleotide. This rearrangement joins TRBV7-9 to TRBJ2-3; no reliable D call. This CDR3 has 13 residues. Germline CDR1 and CDR2: SEHNR and FQNEAQ (reference sequence). The CDR3 nucleotides are TGTGCCGGCAGCTTAGTTTCCGCAGATACGCAGTATTTT. Residues: CAGSLVSADTQYF.

This chain connects TRBV12-3 or TRBV12-4 to TRBJ1-4; D gene uncertain. The CDR3 has 17 amino acids. Trimming stripped 4 bases from V and 0 bases from J, with 15 bases between. The CDR3 is CASSSGDLDPTNEKLFF. The DNA for the CDR3 is TGTGCCAGCAGTTCTGGTGACCTGGACCCAACTAATGAAAAACTGTTTTTT.

This clonotype was counted a single time. This may stem from a read error, because a much larger clone lies one nucleotide away. The chain links TRBV30 to TRBJ2-2; the match to TRBD2 covers 7 bases. Per germline, CDR1 GTSNPN and CDR2 SVGIG (reference sequence). The CDR3 consists of 15 residues. V trimming: 2 bases; J trimming: 6 bases; junction bases outside the gene matches: 9. The CDR3 region has the DNA TGTGCCTGGAGTCTATGGACTAGTGGGCCCGGGGAGCTGTTTTTT. Its translation is CAWSLWTSGPGELFF.

This clonotype came up many times. V is TRBV29-1 and J is TRBJ2-3; D is uncertain. This CDR3 is 12 amino acids long. The V and J ends lost 3 bases and 4 bases respectively, with 8 bases between them. Germline CDR1 and CDR2: SQVTM and ANQGSEA. CDR3 protein: CSVEGSSDTQYF. CDR3 in DNA: TGCAGCGTTGAGGGGTCATCAGATACGCAGTATTTT.

This clonotype was observed a few times. This rearrangement joins TRBV2 to TRBJ2-7; no definite D call. Germline-derived CDR1 and CDR2 are SNHLY and FYNNEI. Between the trimmed V and J ends, which lost 3 bases and 6 bases, there was a span of 9 bases. This CDR3 has 12 amino acids. CDR3 residues: CASSDSGGEQYF. The CDR3 DNA is TGTGCCAGCAGTGACTCGGGTGGCGAGCAGTACTTC.

V gene TRBV7-9 combines with J gene TRBJ2-5; D gene unclear. Per germline, CDR1 SEHNR and CDR2 FQNEAQ (reference sequence). This CDR3 spans 14 amino acids. The V and J ends lost 3 bases and 5 bases respectively, with 13 bases between them. CDR3 in amino acids: CASSFWDGMETQYF. In DNA form, the CDR3 reads TGTGCCAGCAGCTTTTGGGATGGGATGGAGACCCAGTACTTC.

The chain is built from TRBV12-3 or TRBV12-4 and TRBJ1-2; tentatively, D is TRBD1 (6 bases). Between the trimmed V and J ends, which lost 5 bases and 5 bases, there was a span of 18 bases. The CDR3 spans 15 residues. CDR3 in DNA: TGTGCCAGCAGTCAATACCGGGGGGCAGAGTATGGCTACACCTTC. Amino acids: CASSQYRGAEYGYTF.

This clonotype showed up many times. This chain joins TRBV7-2 and TRBJ1-1, with a tentative D call TRBD1 (5 bases). The germline gives CDR1 SGHTA, CDR2 FQGNSA. V lost 6 bases and J lost 5, with 16 bases in between. The CDR3 loop spans 14 amino acids. CDR3 residues: CASSTDGAYTEAFF. The CDR3 bases are TGTGCCAGCAGTACAGACGGGGCGTATACTGAAGCTTTCTTT.

This clonotype was observed at least ten times. The chain carries TRBV3-1 and TRBJ2-2; TRBD2 aligns across 8 bases. This CDR3 is built from 15 residues. V lost 4 bases and J lost 4; bases outside the gene matches: 5. Germline CDR1 is LGHDT and CDR2 is YNNKEL (reference sequence). CDR3 sequence reads: CASSLMLAGTGELFF. In DNA, the CDR3 is TGTGCCAGCAGCCTCATGCTAGCGGGCACCGGGGAGCTGTTTTTT.

Comments on this clonotype: With a much larger clone just one base away, this may be a read error. The V and J genes are TRBV7-9 and TRBJ2-7; 7 bases fit TRBD1. The CDR3 is 14 residues long. CDR1 SEHNR and CDR2 FQNEAQ come from the germline V gene (reference sequence). This chain's CDR3 is CASSPVTGWYEQCF. Here the CDR3 DNA reads TGTGCCAGCAGCCCCGTGACAGGGTGGTACGAGCAGTGCTTC.

This clonotype has a handful of counts. CDR3 sequence: CASMSGAKDEQYF. The CDR3 nucleotides read TGTGCCAGCATGTCGGGAGCTAAGGACGAGCAGTACTTC. The chain joins TRBV6-6 to TRBJ2-7; D is perhaps TRBD2 (6 bases). CDR3 length equals 13 residues. V was shortened by 7 bases and J by 5 bases, with 15 bases between the two germline ends. The germline gives CDR1 MNHNY, CDR2 SVGAGI (reference sequence).

Regarding this clonotype: With a much larger clone just one base away, this may be a read error. J is TRBJ2-5 and V is TRBV7-2, with 8 bases identical to TRBD2. This CDR3 has 15 amino acids. Germline CDR1 reads SGHTA; CDR2 reads FQGNSA. The V segment lost 4 bases and the J segment 5 bases; nucleotides outside the gene matches: 9. DNA of the CDR3: TGTGCCAGCAGCTCCACTAGCGGATCGGTGGAGACCCAGTACTTC. Translation gives CASSSTSGSVETQYF.

This clonotype was seen more than once but under ten times. V is TRBV5-4 and J is TRBJ2-5; the D is unclear. Germline-derived CDR1 and CDR2 are SGHNT and YYREEE (reference sequence). Trimming shortened V by 0 bases and J by 3 bases, and 9 bases separated the two germline ends. There are 14 residues in the CDR3. In DNA, the CDR3 is TGTGCCAGCAGCTTGGCTCTCTCTAAAGAGACCCAGTACTTC. As protein: CASSLALSKETQYF.

There are many counts of this clonotype. This chain links TRBV29-1 with TRBJ2-7; 8 bases agree with TRBD1. Germline V gives CDR1 SQVTM, CDR2 ANQGSEA. V shed 0 bases, J shed 1 base, and the junction held 5 bases outside the gene matches. The CDR3 contains 15 residues. The CDR3 sequence is CSVEDMQGASYEQYF. DNA for the CDR3: TGCAGCGTTGAAGATATGCAGGGGGCTTCCTACGAGCAGTACTTC.

As for this clonotype: A read error may be the cause here, since a much bigger clone is one base away. The V call is TRBV28, the J call TRBJ2-7, with 8 bases lining up with TRBD1. Germline V gives CDR1 MDHEN, CDR2 SYDVKM. The CDR3 totals 14 residues. V was clipped by 5 bases and J by 6 bases; unmatched bases: 9. The CDR3 region has the DNA TGTGCCAGCAGTCTCGGGACAGGACCTGGCGAGCAGTACTTC. Amino acids: CASSLGTGPGEQYF.